This entry lists 31 T cell receptor beta chains sequenced from one sample in a study of control samples from healthy donors and cancer patients. Assay: immunoSEQ multiplex PCR; the TCRdb copy retains only in-frame clones and omits some. The data contain approximately 97,000 clones, around 90% of them singletons. Specimen: blood. The receptors were sampled from a woman between 18 and 30 years old in good health.

This chain uses TRBV30 with TRBJ1-3; possible D gene TRBD1, 5 bases. The CDR3 is 12 amino acids. V lost 6 bases, J lost 8 bases, and 14 bases lay in between. CDR1 is GTSNPN, CDR2 SVGIG, per germline (reference sequence). CDR3 nucleotides: TGTGCCTGCAGTATAGGGGCGGACACCATATATTTT. Its protein product is CACSIGADTIYF.

V usage is TRBV7-9 and J usage is TRBJ2-5; 9 positions match TRBD1. This CDR3 has 15 residues. The J segment lost 5 bases and the V segment lost 2 bases, leaving 6 bases of the junction unmatched. Germline V CDR1 and CDR2: SEHNR, FQNEAQ (reference sequence). The CDR3 nucleotides read TGTGCCAGCAGCTTATGGACAGGGGTTCACGAGACCCAGTACTTC. It yields the protein CASSLWTGVHETQYF.

V usage is TRBV28 and J usage is TRBJ1-2; TRBD1 might be the D (5 bases). CDR1 is MDHEN and CDR2 is SYDVKM in the germline V gene. Deletions cut 10 bases from V and 7 bases from J, with 19 bases between. The CDR3 has 13 residues. The CDR3: CATLEGFQGGYTF. Here the CDR3 DNA reads TGTGCCACCCTGGAAGGGTTTCAGGGTGGCTACACCTTC.

In this sample, this clone turned up a few times. The CDR3 spells CASRSIAGGDFAGANVLTF. The CDR3 nucleotides read TGTGCCAGCAGATCTATAGCAGGGGGCGACTTCGCTGGGGCCAACGTCCTGACTTTC. The rearrangement links TRBV11-3 to TRBJ2-6; 8 bases fit TRBD1. In germline, CDR1 is SGHNT, CDR2 YENEEA. The CDR3 is made up of 19 amino acids. The junction had 15 bases not matched to a gene; V was cut back by 6 bases and J by 2 bases.

This chain joins TRBV7-8 and TRBJ1-3, with a tentative D call TRBD1 (5 bases). Germline V gene lookup returns CDR1 SGHVS and CDR2 FQNEAQ. The CDR3 is 13 residues long. V was pared by 1 base and J by 14 bases, with 15 bases between. The CDR3 loop is CASSLERGIAVYF. As DNA, the CDR3 is TGTGCCAGCAGCTTAGAACGGGGCATTGCCGTATATTTT.

The gene calls are TRBV6-9 and TRBJ2-3, with D tentatively TRBD1 (8 bases). The length of the CDR3 is 19 residues. The germline gives CDR1 MNHGY, CDR2 SVAAGI. Trimming took off 6 bases at V and 2 bases at J, with 27 bases between the two ends. This chain's CDR3 is CASRCDRGMGGRPTDTQYF. The CDR3 nucleotides are TGTGCCAGCAGATGTGACAGGGGCATGGGGGGGCGGCCCACAGATACGCAGTATTTT.

This clone was recorded only once. The genes are TRBV12-3 or TRBV12-4 and TRBJ2-5, with D possibly TRBD2 on 5 matching bases. V was shortened by 8 bases and J by 5 bases, with 15 bases between the two germline ends. CDR3 length: 13 amino acids. CDR3 sequence reads: CASSLSGVETQYF. The DNA for the CDR3 is TGTGCCAGCTCCTTGAGCGGTGTCGAGACCCAGTACTTC.

This clone turned up a few times. V gene TRBV3-1 (or the pseudogene TRBV3-2) combines with J gene TRBJ2-1, with 10 positions matching TRBD2. The CDR3 consists of 15 residues. V gave up 7 bases and J gave up 7 bases; unmatched junction bases: 10. Germline V gene lookup returns CDR1 LGHDT and CDR2 YNNKEL (reference sequence). CDR3 nucleotides: TGTGCCAGCACTGAAGCGGGAGGGCCTTTAAATGAGCAGTTCTTC. Amino acids: CASTEAGGPLNEQFF.

The chain links TRBV6-1 to TRBJ2-4, with D possibly TRBD2 on 5 matching bases. The CDR3 length is 12 residues. CDR1 MNHNS and CDR2 SASEGT come from the germline V gene. Deletions cut 2 bases from V and 9 bases from J, with 8 bases between. Written as DNA, the CDR3 is TGTGCCAGCAGTGAACCACTAGGCATTCAGTACTTC. Amino acids: CASSEPLGIQYF.

The chain is built from TRBV11-2 and TRBJ2-1; D might be TRBD2 (5 bases). The germline gives CDR1 SGHAT, CDR2 FQNNGV. The germline V and J ends were trimmed by 3 bases and 1 base, with 13 bases remaining between them. The CDR3 has 16 residues. The CDR3 reads CASSFLNSGSYNEQFF. The CDR3 DNA reads TGTGCCAGCAGCTTCTTAAACAGCGGATCCTACAATGAGCAGTTCTTC.

The CDR3 DNA reads TGTGCCAGTAGTAAACAGGGAAGTTGGGAGACCCAGTACTTC. Protein product: CASSKQGSWETQYF. The chain carries TRBV19 and TRBJ2-5; D is possibly TRBD1 (6 bases). Germline V gene data show CDR1 as LNHDA and CDR2 as SQIVND (reference sequence). V shed 4 bases and J shed 5 bases, with 14 bases lying between them. CDR3 size: 14 residues.

V usage is TRBV6-4 and J usage is TRBJ2-1, with D unclear. Germline V gives CDR1 MRHNA, CDR2 SNTAGT. This CDR3 region has 12 residues. V shed 6 bases and J shed 5 bases, with 8 bases lying between them. The CDR3 region is CASRGLDNEQFF. The CDR3 coding sequence is TGTGCCAGCAGGGGCCTGGACAATGAGCAGTTCTTC.

V is TRBV27 and J is TRBJ2-1; D remains unclear. This CDR3 has 12 amino acids. Trimming removed 4 bases at V and 10 bases at J, with 11 bases between. Germline CDR1 is MNHEY and CDR2 is SMNVEV (reference sequence). CDR3 nucleotide sequence: TGTGCCAGCAGTTCTCGCTCCGGAGAGCAGTTCTTC. This codes for CASSSRSGEQFF.

The CDR3 DNA follows: TGTGCCAGCAGCTTAGTTCCGGGACAGGGCATGTTACGGGAAAAACTGTTTTTT. It translates to CASSLVPGQGMLREKLFF. The rearrangement links TRBV11-2 to TRBJ1-4, with TRBD1 matching over 9 bases. Germline V gene lookup returns CDR1 SGHAT and CDR2 FQNNGV. CDR3 length: 18 residues. V was pared by 1 base and J by 8 bases, with 14 bases of the junction left unmatched.

This chain joins TRBV6-5 and TRBJ1-1, with a possible D match to TRBD1 (5 bases). There are 14 residues in the CDR3. The V gene lost 6 bases and the J gene lost 7 bases, with 18 bases spanning the gap. Germline values: CDR1 MNHEY, CDR2 SVGAGI. The CDR3 DNA reads TGTGCCAGCAGCCTCCAGGGTAGTAGGGTTGAAGCTTTCTTT. Translated, it gives CASSLQGSRVEAFF.

The chain carries TRBV14 and TRBJ1-1; 10 bases match TRBD1. This CDR3 region has 17 residues. The germline gives CDR1 SGHDN, CDR2 FVKESK. Losses at the gene ends were 2 bases for V and 2 bases for J; bases not matched to a gene: 8. The CDR3 loop reads CASSQLGQGRGNTEAFF. The CDR3 bases are TGTGCCAGCAGCCAACTGGGACAGGGGCGTGGAAACACTGAAGCTTTCTTT.

This clone was detected once. This chain uses TRBV27 with TRBJ1-1; TRBD1 aligns across 8 bases. V shed 6 bases, J shed 10 bases, and the junction held 10 bases outside the gene matches. This CDR3 contains 13 residues. Germline-derived CDR1 and CDR2 are MNHEY and SMNVEV (reference sequence). The CDR3: CASRAGTGLVAFF. The CDR3 nucleotides are TGTGCCAGCAGAGCGGGGACAGGTTTAGTAGCTTTCTTT.

The genes are TRBV3-1 (or the pseudogene TRBV3-2) and TRBJ2-5; D gene unclear. Germline V lookup: CDR1 LGHDT, CDR2 YNNKEL (reference sequence). Trimming took off 4 bases at V and 2 bases at J, with 8 bases between the two ends. This CDR3 is built from 13 residues. The CDR3 sequence: CASSPREQETQYF. The CDR3 coding sequence is TGTGCCAGCAGCCCAAGGGAACAAGAGACCCAGTACTTC.

The chain has TRBV6-2 or TRBV6-3 and TRBJ2-7; TRBD2 aligns across 12 bases. Germline V gene data show CDR1 as MNHEY and CDR2 as SVGEGT. CDR3 length: 19 amino acids. V lost 4 bases, J lost 2 bases, and 15 bases stayed unmatched. The CDR3: CASSSPGLAGLLLAYEQYF. Here the CDR3 DNA reads TGTGCCAGCAGTTCTCCGGGACTAGCGGGCCTCCTCCTCGCCTACGAGCAGTACTTC.

The chain carries TRBV5-4 and TRBJ2-2, with 9 bases aligning to TRBD2. The ends lost 1 base at V and 9 bases at J; junction bases unmatched: 7. The V gene's germline CDR1 is SGHNT and CDR2 YYREEE (reference sequence). The CDR3 covers 15 residues. CDR3: CASSLMAGGQRELFF. For the CDR3, the DNA is TGTGCCAGCAGCTTGATGGCGGGGGGGCAAAGGGAGCTGTTTTTT.

This sequence joins TRBV19 and TRBJ2-1; the match to TRBD2 covers 12 bases. This CDR3 has 17 amino acids. Germline assignment: CDR1 LNHDA and CDR2 SQIVND (reference sequence). Trimming took 9 bases from V and 7 from J; bases not matched to a gene: 16. The CDR3 coding sequence is TGTGCCAGCGCATACCCGACTAGCGGGAGTAGCCAGAATGAGCAGTTCTTC. It is translated as CASAYPTSGSSQNEQFF.

The V gene is TRBV5-5, the J gene TRBJ1-2; D uncertain. The ends were cut back, 4 bases at V and 4 bases at J, with 8 bases in the middle. The germline V gene encodes CDR1 SGHKS and CDR2 YYEKEE (reference sequence). The CDR3 spans 12 residues. Here the CDR3 reads CASSKETYGYTF. CDR3 DNA: TGTGCCAGCAGCAAAGAGACCTATGGCTACACCTTC.

J is TRBJ2-7 and V is TRBV6-4; the match to TRBD1 covers 9 bases. The trim removed 0 bases at V and 5 bases at J, leaving 5 bases unmatched. Germline values: CDR1 MRHNA, CDR2 SNTAGT. CDR3 length: 15 residues. DNA of the CDR3: TGTGCCAGCAGTGACTCGGGGACAGGGACCCACGAGCAGTACTTC. It specifies CASSDSGTGTHEQYF.

This clone was recorded a few times. The chain combines TRBV9 with TRBJ1-1; D is uncertain. This CDR3 spans 16 amino acids. Germline loops: CDR1 SGDLS, CDR2 YYNGEE. Trimming cost V 3 bases and J 1 base, with 16 bases left between them. CDR3 residues: CASSAELFLENTEAFF. The DNA for the CDR3 is TGTGCCAGCAGCGCAGAACTATTTCTTGAGAACACTGAAGCTTTCTTT.

V usage is TRBV18 and J usage is TRBJ2-1; D is possibly TRBD1 (6 bases). Germline V gene lookup returns CDR1 KGHSH and CDR2 LQKENI. CDR3 length: 12 amino acids. The germline V and J ends were trimmed by 3 bases and 10 bases, with 10 bases remaining between them. CDR3 loop: CASSPPGQEQFF. The CDR3 region has the DNA TGTGCCAGCTCACCCCCCGGACAGGAGCAGTTCTTC.

This clone occurred once. This chain uses TRBV7-2 with TRBJ2-7; D gene unclear. The CDR3 sequence is 13 residues long. Germline V gives CDR1 SGHTA, CDR2 FQGNSA. V lost 1 base, J lost 0 bases, and 4 bases lay in between. The CDR3 sequence is CASSLDGSYEQYF. CDR3 DNA: TGTGCCAGCAGCTTAGACGGCTCCTACGAGCAGTACTTC.

This clone was seen once. The chain links TRBV6-1 to TRBJ1-3; the D gene is possibly TRBD1 (5 bases). The CDR3 totals 16 residues. Germline V gives CDR1 MNHNS, CDR2 SASEGT. The V gene lost 0 bases and the J gene lost 1 base, with 10 bases spanning the gap. This chain's CDR3 is CASSEAVGTSGNTIYF. The CDR3 DNA reads TGTGCCAGCAGTGAAGCGGTGGGGACTTCTGGAAACACCATATATTTT.

CDR3 loop: CASSISTATNEKLFF. The CDR3, as DNA: TGTGCCAGTAGTATTTCGACAGCAACTAATGAAAAACTGTTTTTT. The chain uses TRBV19 and TRBJ1-4, with D possibly being TRBD1 (5 bases). Trimming took 3 bases from V and 0 from J, leaving 8 bases between them. Germline-derived CDR1 and CDR2 are LNHDA and SQIVND (reference sequence). CDR3 length equals 15 residues.

The chain carries TRBV19 and TRBJ2-1; the D gene is possibly TRBD1 (5 bases). Germline CDR1 and CDR2: LNHDA and SQIVND (reference sequence). The CDR3 is 15 amino acids. The germline V and J ends were trimmed by 6 bases and 5 bases, with 17 bases remaining between them. In nucleotides, the CDR3 is TGTGCCAGTAGACTAACCGTTCGACAGAACAATGAGCAGTTCTTC. Amino acids: CASRLTVRQNNEQFF.

J is TRBJ1-3 and V is TRBV5-1; D is unclear. The CDR3 length is 14 residues. Germline V CDR1 and CDR2: SGHRS, YFSETQ. V was trimmed by 4 bases and J by 0 bases, leaving 8 bases between them. CDR3 DNA sequence: TGCGCCAGCAGCCAGACAACCTCTGGAAACACCATATATTTT. This codes for CASSQTTSGNTIYF.

This sequence joins TRBV27 and TRBJ1-2; D remains unclear. The CDR3 runs to 14 residues. In germline, CDR1 is MNHEY, CDR2 SMNVEV (reference sequence). Trimming removed 2 bases at V and 4 bases at J, with 11 bases between. CDR3 amino acids: CASSLRHPTYGYTF. CDR3 nucleotide sequence: TGTGCCAGCAGTTTACGACATCCCACCTATGGCTACACCTTC.